This T cell receptor (beta chain) was sequenced in a study of shared clonotypes between healthy human individuals. This clone was picked up one time. V was shortened by 4 bases and J by 10 bases, with 15 bases between the two germline ends. Germline values: CDR1 SGHNT, CDR2 YYREEE (reference sequence). The CDR3 is 13 amino acids. The repertoire was sequenced with immunoSEQ multiplex PCR; TCRdb's copy has only in-frame clones and lacks some. The sample shows approximately 740,000 clones, around two thirds of them seen only once. The rearrangement links TRBV5-4 to TRBJ2-1; no clear D. This TCR was sampled from a woman aged 25 to 39 in good health. Specimen: memory CD4+ T cells sorted from blood. Subset: CD45RA-negative fraction. CDR3 nucleotides: TGTGCCAGCAGCAGAGTGGAAGCGTGGGAGCAGTTCTTC. Its protein product is CASSRVEAWEQFF. The full variable domain, with the rest looked up from reference TRBV5-4 and TRBJ2-1, is ETGVTQSPTHLIKTRGQQVTLRCSSQSGHNTVSWYQQALGQGPQFIFQYYREEENGRGNFPPRFSGLQFPNYSSELNVNALELDDSALYLCASSRVEAWEQFFGPGTRLTVL.